These T cell receptor beta chains were read from a single sample in a study of beta chain features in type 1 diabetes. Sequenced by immunoSEQ multiplex PCR; TCRdb stores in-frame clones only, minus some. Among around 600,000 clones listed, 9.5% to 15% were seen once. Sequencing was done on a sample of naive CD4+ T cells from blood. These receptor sequences come from a man aged 25-45 years with type 1 diabetes. The CDR3 runs from the conserved cysteine through the conserved F or W. Fields, in order: J gene, clone size, V gene, CDR3 length, D gene, CDR3 protein, CDR3 DNA. The D gene is left open where the match is weak. Expanded clones are given a class, and other clones once, few, many or no size at all.

TRBJ2-5 . TRBV6-6 14 . CASSYFLPAETQYF TGTGCCAGCAGTTACTTCCTACCGGCGGAGACCCAGTACTTC
TRBJ2-3 few TRBV28 13 . CASSFGGANTQYF TGTGCCAGCAGTTTTGGGGGCGCGAATACGCAGTATTTT
TRBJ2-2 few TRBV5-4 17 TRBD2 CASRTEKREKNTGELFF TGTGCCAGCAGGACCGAGAAGCGGGAGAAGAACACCGGGGAGCTGTTTTTT
TRBJ1-5 . TRBV2 14 . CASNPATADQPQHF TGTGCCAGCAACCCCGCGACAGCGGATCAGCCCCAGCATTTT
TRBJ1-4 few TRBV15 16 TRBD1 CATSRDIQGKGEKLFF TGTGCCACCAGCAGGGACATACAGGGGAAGGGTGAAAAACTGTTTTTT
TRBJ2-7 . TRBV6-6 12 . CASSPGSYEQYF TGTGCCAGCAGCCCCGGCTCCTACGAGCAGTACTTC
TRBJ2-5 few TRBV21-1 19 . CASSKYGQGALAGASTQYF TGTGCCAGCAGCAAATACGGTCAGGGGGCATTAGCGGGGGCCTCGACCCAGTACTTC
TRBJ2-6 few TRBV7-2 16 . CASSLMLSSGANVLTF TGTGCCAGCAGCTTAATGCTGAGCTCTGGGGCCAACGTCCTGACTTTC
TRBJ2-7 few TRBV7-2 14 . CASSLAQAFYEQYF TGTGCCAGCAGCTTAGCCCAGGCGTTCTACGAGCAGTACTTC
TRBJ2-7 . TRBV29-1 13 TRBD1 CSGGTGISYEQYF TGCAGCGGTGGGACAGGTATATCCTACGAGCAGTACTTC